The 20 T cell receptor beta chains below all came from one sample that was sequenced in a study of T cell repertoires in cytomegalovirus infection. Via MiXCR, TCRdb re-called the reads, giving one row per CDR3 protein. The data contain around 270,000 distinct CDR3 sequences, roughly 10% of them singletons. What was sequenced was PBMCs. These receptors were obtained from a human donor in good health (CMV status not recorded). Some clones in this sample may be carry-over from other donors' samples.

This clonotype was recorded at least ten times. V and J are TRBV7-2 and TRBJ1-1; 7 bases align to TRBD1. There are 14 residues in the CDR3. After removal of 5 bases from V and 2 bases from J, the junction contained 5 bases not matched to a gene. Germline loops: CDR1 SGHTA, CDR2 FQGNSA. Here the CDR3 DNA reads TGTGCCAGCAGCCTTGGACAGGTAAACACTGAAGCTTTCTTT. Protein product: CASSLGQVNTEAFF. The full variable domain, with the rest looked up from reference TRBV7-2 and TRBJ1-1, is GAGVSQSPSNKVTEKGKDVELRCDPISGHTALYWYRQSLGQGLEFLIYFQGNSAPDKSGLPSDRFSAERTGGSVSTLTIQRTQQEDSAVYLCASSLGQVNTEAFFGQGTRLTVV.

This clonotype was seen ten or more times. This rearrangement joins TRBV7-2 to TRBJ2-4; either TRBD1 or TRBD2 may supply D (5 bases each). CDR3 length: 15 amino acids. V was clipped by 4 bases and J by 8 bases, with 18 bases between them. Germline CDR1 and CDR2: SGHTA and FQGNSA. CDR3 sequence (DNA): TGTGCCAGCAGCTACGAACCGGGACCTTGGGACATTCAGTACTTC. Translation: CASSYEPGPWDIQYF.

This clonotype was observed many times. In nucleotides, the CDR3 is TGTGCCAGCAGCCTTAGCGGGAGCAGCACAGATACGCAGTATTTT. Translation gives CASSLSGSSTDTQYF. This chain uses TRBV7-2 with TRBJ2-3, with TRBD2 identical over 9 bases. Germline V lookup: CDR1 SGHTA, CDR2 FQGNSA. This CDR3 is built from 15 residues. V dropped 5 bases and J dropped 0; count of bases not matched to a gene: 3.

This clonotype was seen ten or more times. The chain recombines TRBV12-3 or TRBV12-4 with TRBJ1-1, with 7 bases lining up with TRBD1. The CDR3 length is 14 residues. Unmatched junction bases numbered 8, after V lost 4 bases and J lost 6 bases. CDR3 in amino acids: CASSSQDRAAEAFF. CDR3 bases: TGTGCCAGCAGTTCCCAAGACAGGGCCGCTGAAGCTTTCTTT.

V is TRBV28 and J is TRBJ1-2; 8 bases align to TRBD1. V shed 9 bases, J shed 3 bases, and the junction held 3 bases outside the gene matches. Germline loops: CDR1 MDHEN, CDR2 SYDVKM. This CDR3 spans 12 amino acids. The CDR3 sequence: CASETGDYGYTF. The CDR3 DNA follows: TGTGCCAGTGAGACAGGGGACTATGGCTACACCTTC.

This clonotype was recorded many times. The J gene is TRBJ2-7, the V gene TRBV7-3; no definite D call. V lost 2 bases and J lost 3, with 8 bases in between. In germline, CDR1 is SGHTA, CDR2 FQGTGA. The CDR3 has 13 amino acids. CDR3 protein: CASSLGPFYEQYF. The CDR3 DNA reads TGTGCCAGCAGCTTAGGGCCCTTCTACGAGCAGTACTTC.

The chain uses TRBV20-1 and TRBJ1-2; the D is unclear. Germline CDR1 and CDR2: DFQATT and SNEGSKA (reference sequence). Deletions cut 0 bases from V and 9 bases from J, with 17 bases between. CDR3 length equals 14 residues. CDR3 sequence: CSARDEEKGWSYTF. The CDR3 DNA reads as TGCAGTGCTAGAGATGAGGAGAAGGGATGGAGCTACACCTTC.

Many counts were recorded for this clonotype. The chain links TRBV19 to TRBJ2-7, with 7 bases identical to TRBD1. J lost 2 bases, V lost 8 bases, and 3 bases had no gene match. The germline gives CDR1 LNHDA, CDR2 SQIVND (reference sequence). This CDR3 contains 12 residues. CDR3 loop: CASSDRPYEQYF. CDR3 nucleotide sequence: TGTGCCAGTTCGGACAGGCCCTACGAGCAGTACTTC.

The table lists this clonotype with many counts. The chain carries TRBV7-2 and TRBJ2-7; D may match TRBD1 or TRBD2 (6 bases each). V was trimmed by 5 bases and J by 3 bases, leaving 17 bases between them. Per the germline V gene, CDR1 is SGHTA and CDR2 is FQGNSA. This CDR3 comprises 15 residues. The CDR3 protein is CASSQMPGAVYEQYF. The DNA of the CDR3 is TGTGCCAGCAGCCAAATGCCGGGGGCAGTCTACGAGCAGTACTTC. Using reference TRBV7-2 and TRBJ2-7 for the parts outside the CDR3, the full variable domain is GAGVSQSPSNKVTEKGKDVELRCDPISGHTALYWYRQSLGQGLEFLIYFQGNSAPDKSGLPSDRFSAERTGGSVSTLTIQRTQQEDSAVYLCASSQMPGAVYEQYFGPGTRLTVT.

This clonotype was detected ten times or more. The CDR3 DNA follows: TGTGCCAGCAGCGGGGACAGGAATGAAAAACTGTTTTTT. Translated, it gives CASSGDRNEKLFF. The rearrangement links TRBV7-2 to TRBJ1-4; 8 positions agree with TRBD1. The CDR3 extends over 13 amino acids. J was trimmed by 5 bases and V by 5 bases; bases with no gene match: 1. CDR1 SGHTA and CDR2 FQGNSA come from the germline V gene.

Ten or more counts support this clonotype. The V and J genes are TRBV7-6 and TRBJ2-4, with D tentatively TRBD1 or TRBD2 (5 bases each). From germline, CDR1 is SGHVS and CDR2 FNYEAQ. This CDR3 is built from 15 residues. V lost 5 bases and J 7 bases, leaving 18 bases between the germline ends. CDR3 protein: CASSTPGTFGNIQYF. The CDR3 DNA is TGTGCCAGCAGCACTCCCGGGACCTTCGGGAACATTCAGTACTTC.

This clonotype was seen many times. The chain employs TRBV6-5 and TRBJ2-7; 7 nucleotides align to TRBD1. The CDR3 runs to 14 residues. In germline, CDR1 is MNHEY, CDR2 SVGAGI. Germline trimming cut 2 bases from V and 5 bases from J; bases unmatched to any gene: 6. The CDR3 DNA is TGTGCCAGCAGTTACCGACAGGGAAGCCACGAGCAGTACTTC. Protein sequence: CASSYRQGSHEQYF.

This clonotype was observed many times. The chain recombines TRBV7-8 with TRBJ2-3; tentative D call: TRBD2 (5 bases). V lost 6 bases to trimming and J lost 0 bases, with 16 bases between them. The length of the CDR3 is 16 residues. Germline loops: CDR1 SGHVS, CDR2 FQNEAQ. This CDR3 reads CASRPDWAESTDTQYF. The CDR3 region has the DNA TGTGCCAGCAGACCGGACTGGGCGGAGAGCACAGATACGCAGTATTTT.

This clonotype was detected ten times or more. The chain carries TRBV7-7 and TRBJ2-1, with a possible D match to TRBD2 (5 bases). This CDR3 contains 14 residues. CDR1 and CDR2 from the germline V gene are SSHAT and FNYEAQ (reference sequence). V was pared by 5 bases and J by 9 bases, with 17 bases between. The CDR3 protein is CASSRGVRASEQFF. CDR3 nucleotide sequence: TGTGCCAGCAGCCGCGGTGTGAGGGCGAGTGAGCAGTTCTTC.

This clonotype has ten or more counts. The chain carries TRBV7-2 and TRBJ1-2, with 8 bases identical to TRBD1. This CDR3 is 15 amino acids long. Germline V gives CDR1 SGHTA, CDR2 FQGNSA. Trimming at V came to 4 bases and at J to 8 bases, leaving 12 bases not matched to a gene. The CDR3 region is CASSYRSGGAKGYTF. The CDR3 region has the DNA TGTGCCAGCAGCTATAGATCAGGGGGCGCAAAGGGCTACACCTTC. Full variable domain (missing parts from reference TRBV7-2 and TRBJ1-2): GAGVSQSPSNKVTEKGKDVELRCDPISGHTALYWYRQSLGQGLEFLIYFQGNSAPDKSGLPSDRFSAERTGGSVSTLTIQRTQQEDSAVYLCASSYRSGGAKGYTFGSGTRLTVV.

J is TRBJ1-6 and V is TRBV7-2; the D gene is possibly TRBD1 (6 bases). CDR1 and CDR2 from the germline V gene are SGHTA and FQGNSA. V was cut by 4 bases and J by 8 bases, with 21 bases left in between. The CDR3 has 17 amino acids. This CDR3 is CASSYWSGQRGDSPLHF. The CDR3 DNA reads TGTGCCAGCAGCTACTGGTCCGGACAGAGAGGAGATTCACCCCTCCACTTT.

There are a few counts of this clonotype. This chain joins TRBV20-1 and TRBJ1-5; D gene ambiguous. The V and J ends lost 3 bases and 1 base respectively, with 13 bases between them. Germline V gene data show CDR1 as DFQATT and CDR2 as SNEGSKA (reference sequence). The CDR3 is 15 residues long. CDR3 region: CSARRTEVSNQPQHF. In DNA, the CDR3 is TGCAGTGCTAGGCGCACGGAAGTGAGCAATCAGCCCCAGCATTTT.

At least ten counts were recorded for this clonotype. The rearrangement uses TRBV7-8 and TRBJ1-5, with D tentatively TRBD1 (5 bases). Germline V gene data show CDR1 as SGHVS and CDR2 as FQNEAQ. This CDR3 spans 15 amino acids. V was shortened by 4 bases and J by 2 bases, with 12 bases between the two germline ends. The CDR3 sequence is CASSSLGGGNQPQHF. In DNA, the CDR3 is TGTGCCAGCAGCTCACTGGGGGGTGGCAATCAGCCCCAGCATTTT.

This clonotype appeared a few times. The rearrangement joins TRBV6-5 to TRBJ1-1, with unresolved D. Trimming took 8 bases from V and 5 from J, leaving 18 bases between them. This CDR3 region has 14 residues. Germline V gene lookup returns CDR1 MNHEY and CDR2 SVGAGI. The CDR3 spells CASAPSSSRTEAFF. DNA for the CDR3: TGTGCCAGCGCCCCTTCATCGTCGAGGACTGAAGCTTTCTTT.

The gene calls are TRBV18 and TRBJ1-5; 10 bases align to TRBD1. V dropped 10 bases and J dropped 8; count of bases not matched to a gene: 14. The germline CDR1 and CDR2 sequences are KGHSH and LQKENI. This CDR3 is 15 amino acids long. Here the CDR3 DNA reads TGTGCCACCAGGTCCGGACAGGGGGATCAGGAGCCCCAGCATTTT. The encoded protein is CATRSGQGDQEPQHF. Supplemented by reference TRBV18 and TRBJ1-5, the full variable domain reads NAGVMQNPRHLVRRRGQEARLRCSPMKGHSHVYWYRQLPEEGLKFMVYLQKENIIDESGMPKERFSAEFPKEGPSILRIQQVVRGDSAAYFCATRSGQGDQEPQHFGDGTRLSIL.